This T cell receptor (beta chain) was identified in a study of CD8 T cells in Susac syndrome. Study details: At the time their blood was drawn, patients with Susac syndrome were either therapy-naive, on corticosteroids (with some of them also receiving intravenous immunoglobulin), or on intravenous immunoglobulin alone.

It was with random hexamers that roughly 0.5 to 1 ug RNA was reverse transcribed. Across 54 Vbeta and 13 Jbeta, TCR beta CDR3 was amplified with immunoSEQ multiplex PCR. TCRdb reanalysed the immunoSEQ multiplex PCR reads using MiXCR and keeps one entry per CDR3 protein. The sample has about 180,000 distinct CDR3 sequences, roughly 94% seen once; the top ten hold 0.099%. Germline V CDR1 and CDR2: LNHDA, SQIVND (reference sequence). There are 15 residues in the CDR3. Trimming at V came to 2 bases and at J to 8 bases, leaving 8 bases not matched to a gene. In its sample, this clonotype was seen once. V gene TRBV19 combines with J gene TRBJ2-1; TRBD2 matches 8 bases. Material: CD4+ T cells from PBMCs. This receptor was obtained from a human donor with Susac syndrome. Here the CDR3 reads CASSISAGEGYEQFF. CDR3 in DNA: TGTGCCAGTAGTATATCAGCGGGAGAGGGCTATGAGCAGTTCTTC.